The present T cell receptor (beta chain) was sequenced within a study of cytomegalovirus exposure and HLA in healthy donors. Study findings and constraints: The study listed around 150 cytomegalovirus-associated TCR beta chains. In an earlier analysis, about 87% or about 30%: the productive usage of most TCR beta V segments.

As for this clone: Its specificity is unknown.

The PCR employed 60 Vbeta primers together with 13 Jbeta primers. The repertoire was sequenced with immunoSEQ multiplex PCR; TCRdb's copy has only in-frame clones and lacks some. The profile shows 150,000 or so clones, less than 85% of them singletons. The CDR3 loop spans 15 amino acids. The V segment lost 4 bases and the J segment 3 bases; nucleotides outside the gene matches: 6. Germline V gene sequence: CDR1 MNHNS, CDR2 SASEGT. The sample taken for sequencing was PBMCs. The gene calls are TRBV6-1 and TRBJ2-3, with 8 nucleotides matching TRBD2. The clonotype was recovered from a male donor in good health and CMV-seronegative. The DNA of the CDR3 is TGTGCCAGCAGTGCCCGAGCGGGGGAGACAGATACGCAGTATTTT. Encoded protein: CASSARAGETDTQYF.